What follows are 25 T cell receptor beta chains derived from one specimen sequenced in a study of cytomegalovirus exposure and HLA in healthy donors (dated 2017 in TCRdb). To prepare the library, the immunoSEQ multiplex PCR assay was applied. The multiplex PCR relied on a mix of 60 forward primers for TCR Vbeta segments and 13 reverse primers for TCR Jbeta segments. This is the immuneACCESS table as TCRdb keeps it, with only in-frame sequences that have V and J called. A part of the clones is gone; compared with another copy, unresolved V genes explain less than half, and the rest is unexplained. The sample profile shows about 140,000 clones; around 59% of them were found once. The ten largest clonotypes hold approximately 1.7% of the sample. The sample comprised PBMCs. These receptors all stem from a male donor in good health and CMV-seronegative.

This clone was counted only a few times. The chain couples TRBV5-5 to TRBJ1-5; D is undetermined. V shed 3 bases and J shed 0 bases, with 13 bases lying between them. CDR1 and CDR2 (germline): SGHKS, YYEKEE (reference sequence). The CDR3 has 16 residues. CDR3 in DNA: TGTGCCAGCAGCTGGCTGGAGAGTAATAGCAATCAGCCCCAGCATTTT. It translates to CASSWLESNSNQPQHF.

The chain links TRBV7-6 to TRBJ2-2, with a weak D call TRBD1 (6 bases). CDR1 and CDR2 from the germline V gene are SGHVS and FNYEAQ. Between the trimmed V and J ends, which lost 1 base and 7 bases, there was a span of 7 bases. The CDR3 contains 13 residues. The CDR3 DNA reads TGTGCCAGCAGCTTAGACAGGGTCGGGGAGCTGTTTTTT. This gives the protein CASSLDRVGELFF.

V is TRBV5-6 and J is TRBJ2-7; 7 bases agree with TRBD1. There are 15 residues in the CDR3. CDR1 SGHDT and CDR2 YYEEEE come from the germline V gene. V lost 2 bases and J lost 4; bases outside the gene matches: 9. The CDR3 loop is CASSLKSGGKYEQYF. CDR3 in DNA: TGTGCCAGCAGCTTAAAGTCAGGGGGAAAGTACGAGCAGTACTTC.

The chain carries TRBV2 and TRBJ1-2; perhaps TRBD1 as D (6 bases). This CDR3 comprises 13 residues. Trimming stripped 7 bases from V and 6 bases from J, with 15 bases between. Per germline, CDR1 SNHLY and CDR2 FYNNEI. In nucleotides, the CDR3 is TGTGCCAGCACATATAGGACAGACGATGGCTACACCTTC. Its translation is CASTYRTDDGYTF.

The J gene is TRBJ2-1, the V gene TRBV5-6, with 11 bases fitting TRBD2. V trimming: 4 bases; J trimming: 5 bases; junction bases outside the gene matches: 5. The CDR3 extends over 15 amino acids. CDR1 SGHDT and CDR2 YYEEEE come from the germline V gene. CDR3 region: CASSALAGANNEQFF. The DNA of the CDR3 is TGTGCCAGCAGCGCACTAGCGGGGGCGAACAATGAGCAGTTCTTC.

V and J are TRBV29-1 and TRBJ2-1; D perhaps matches TRBD2 (5 bases). V was cut by 4 bases and J by 3 bases, with 7 bases left in between. This CDR3 is 12 amino acids long. CDR1 and CDR2 from the germline V gene are SQVTM and ANQGSEA. CDR3 DNA: TGCAGCGTTGGTCGGGGCTACAATGAGCAGTTCTTC. Translated: CSVGRGYNEQFF.

In nucleotides, the CDR3 is TGTGCCAGCAGTTCCGTGGGGGGGACCCGGGGAGGCACAGATACGCAGTATTTT. This codes for CASSSVGGTRGGTDTQYF. The chain is built from TRBV2 and TRBJ2-3, with 7 bases matching TRBD2. Germline loops: CDR1 SNHLY, CDR2 FYNNEI. The CDR3 has 18 residues. Losses at the gene ends were 5 bases for V and 1 base for J; bases not matched to a gene: 15.

This clone was counted only a few times. The chain carries TRBV6-4 and TRBJ2-1, with 8 positions matching TRBD2. This CDR3 has 14 residues. Germline V gene sequence: CDR1 MRHNA, CDR2 SNTAGT. With 0 bases clipped from V and 7 bases from J, the junction kept 2 bases outside the gene matches. The CDR3 nucleotides read TGTGCCAGCAGTGACTCGGTAGCGGGGAATGAGCAGTTCTTC. Translating it yields CASSDSVAGNEQFF.

The gene calls are TRBV9 and TRBJ1-6, with TRBD1 matching over 8 bases. Unmatched junction bases numbered 5, after V lost 0 bases and J lost 9 bases. The CDR3 has 15 amino acids. Germline assignment: CDR1 SGDLS and CDR2 YYNGEE. The CDR3 DNA is TGTGCCAGCAGCGTAGGGGGACAGGCGGGTTCACCCCTCCACTTT. Encoded protein: CASSVGGQAGSPLHF.

This clone appeared a few times. J is TRBJ2-1 and V is TRBV10-3, with a weak D call TRBD2 (6 bases). CDR1 is ENHRY, CDR2 SYGVKD, per germline. V was clipped by 10 bases and J by 8 bases, with 18 bases between them. This CDR3 spans 13 amino acids. CDR3 loop: CATRDSRPDEQFF. DNA of the CDR3: TGTGCCACCCGGGACTCCCGTCCGGATGAGCAGTTCTTC.

V and J are TRBV5-1 and TRBJ2-3; 10 nucleotides align to TRBD2. The germline V gene has CDR1 SGHRS and CDR2 YFSETQ. V lost 5 bases, J lost 0 bases, and 15 bases stayed unmatched. This CDR3 has 19 residues. This CDR3 reads CASSRRPSGGVTSTDTQYF. In DNA form, the CDR3 reads TGCGCCAGCAGTCGTCGACCTAGCGGGGGAGTCACTAGCACAGATACGCAGTATTTT.

This sequence joins TRBV6-1 and TRBJ1-3; D unresolved. The CDR3 is made up of 13 amino acids. V lost 8 bases and J 8 bases, leaving 16 bases between the germline ends. Germline loops: CDR1 MNHNS, CDR2 SASEGT. The chain's CDR3 is CASYGDPEYTIYF. DNA of the CDR3: TGTGCCAGCTACGGGGATCCCGAGTACACCATATATTTT.

The chain combines TRBV15 with TRBJ2-7; possible D gene TRBD1, 6 bases. Germline loops: CDR1 LNHNV, CDR2 YYDKDF (reference sequence). The germline V and J ends were trimmed by 1 base and 5 bases, with 9 bases remaining between them. This CDR3 contains 13 residues. CDR3 region: CATSRARQDEQYF. CDR3 coding DNA: TGTGCCACCAGCAGAGCCAGACAGGACGAGCAGTACTTC.

This clone is a singleton in its sample. The CDR3 region has the DNA TGTGCCAGCAGCGTAAGTCTAGCGGGGCCCCAAGGCAATGAGCAGTTCTTC. Encoded protein: CASSVSLAGPQGNEQFF. The chain uses TRBV9 and TRBJ2-1; 9 bases match TRBD2. There are 17 residues in the CDR3. Germline loops: CDR1 SGDLS, CDR2 YYNGEE. With V trimmed by 1 base and J by 6 bases, 11 bases remained unmatched. Filled out from reference TRBV9 and TRBJ2-1, the complete variable domain reads DSGVTQTPKHLITATGQRVTLRCSPRSGDLSVYWYQQSLDQGLQFLIQYYNGEERAKGNILERFSAQQFPDLHSELNLSSLELGDSALYFCASSVSLAGPQGNEQFFGPGTRLTVL.

J is TRBJ1-5 and V is TRBV7-2; TRBD1 matches at 7 bases. The germline CDR1 and CDR2 sequences are SGHTA and FQGNSA. The CDR3 runs to 13 residues. V trimming: 7 bases; J trimming: 3 bases; junction bases outside the gene matches: 3. CDR3: CASTQGYNQPQHF. CDR3 sequence (DNA): TGTGCCAGCACACAGGGGTACAATCAGCCCCAGCATTTT.

In this sample, this clone turned up a few times. V and J are TRBV2 and TRBJ1-3; D perhaps matches TRBD1 (6 bases). Trimming pared 7 bases from V and 4 bases from J, leaving 11 bases between. From germline, CDR1 is SNHLY and CDR2 FYNNEI. The CDR3 extends over 13 amino acids. CDR3 sequence (DNA): TGTGCCAGCACCCCGGACAGAGGAAACACCATATATTTT. Amino acids: CASTPDRGNTIYF.

The V call is TRBV9, the J call TRBJ2-1; 10 bases map to TRBD2. The germline V gene has CDR1 SGDLS and CDR2 YYNGEE. V lost 4 bases and J lost 6; bases outside the gene matches: 10. The CDR3 runs 16 residues. CDR3 sequence reads: CASSTPQAGGTNEQFF. The CDR3 DNA follows: TGTGCCAGCAGCACCCCCCAAGCGGGGGGGACCAATGAGCAGTTCTTC.

This chain joins TRBV11-1 and TRBJ2-2; D is unresolved. Germline CDR1 SGHAT, CDR2 FQDESV (reference sequence). Deletions cut 0 bases from V and 2 bases from J, with 16 bases between. The CDR3 spans 18 residues. CDR3 DNA: TGTGCCAGCAGCTTAGCGTCCCAGGATGGTGTAAACACCGGGGAGCTGTTTTTT. It encodes CASSLASQDGVNTGELFF. Full variable domain (outside the CDR3, taken from reference TRBV11-1 and TRBJ2-2): EAEVAQSPRYKITEKSQAVAFWCDPISGHATLYWYRQILGQGPELLVQFQDESVVDDSQLPKDRFSAERLKGVDSTLKIQPAELGDSAMYLCASSLASQDGVNTGELFFGEGSRLTVL.

This clone has only one observation. The V and J genes are TRBV30 and TRBJ1-1; D call uncertain. CDR1 and CDR2 from the germline V gene are GTSNPN and SVGIG (reference sequence). CDR3 length: 13 residues. Deletions cut 1 base from V and 3 bases from J, with 9 bases between. CDR3: CAWSAQAYTEAFF. The CDR3 DNA reads as TGTGCCTGGAGTGCCCAGGCTTACACTGAAGCTTTCTTT.

The genes are TRBV6-1 and TRBJ1-1; 7 nucleotides agree with TRBD1. CDR1 and CDR2 from the germline V gene are MNHNS and SASEGT. The length of the CDR3 is 14 residues. The J segment lost 8 bases and the V segment lost 7 bases, leaving 13 bases of the junction unmatched. The DNA for the CDR3 is TGTGCCAGCACTCCCGGGACAGTTAACAGGGAAGCTTTCTTT. Translated: CASTPGTVNREAFF.

The CDR3 coding sequence is TGTGCCAGCAGCTGGGACAGGGATGGCTACACCTTC. It encodes CASSWDRDGYTF. The gene calls are TRBV11-2 and TRBJ1-2; the match to TRBD1 covers 9 bases. Germline assignment: CDR1 SGHAT and CDR2 FQNNGV. After removal of 4 bases from V and 6 bases from J, the junction contained 0 bases not matched to a gene. This CDR3 spans 12 amino acids.

The genes are TRBV19 and TRBJ2-5; a possible D gene is TRBD1 (6 bases). From germline, CDR1 is LNHDA and CDR2 SQIVND (reference sequence). This CDR3 contains 15 residues. V was clipped by 7 bases and J by 5 bases, with 20 bases between them. In nucleotides, the CDR3 is TGTGCCAGTAACCCCAGGGGCGACATAGGGGAGACCCAGTACTTC. Protein sequence: CASNPRGDIGETQYF. The complete variable domain, with remaining parts taken from reference TRBV19 and TRBJ2-5, reads DGGITQSPKYLFRKEGQNVTLSCEQNLNHDAMYWYRQDPGQGLRLIYYSQIVNDFQKGDIAEGYSVSREKKESFPLTVTSAQKNPTAFYLCASNPRGDIGETQYFGPGTRLLVL.

The V call is TRBV7-9, the J call TRBJ2-3; 9 bases fit TRBD2. V dropped 9 bases and J dropped 1; count of bases not matched to a gene: 2. Per germline, CDR1 SEHNR and CDR2 FQNEAQ (reference sequence). The CDR3 sequence is 13 residues long. CDR3 sequence reads: CARASGGTDTQYF. The CDR3 DNA sequence: TGTGCCAGAGCTAGCGGGGGCACAGATACGCAGTATTTT.

V usage is TRBV27 and J usage is TRBJ1-5; 7 positions agree with TRBD1. This CDR3 region has 18 residues. Looked up from germline, CDR1 is MNHEY and CDR2 is SMNVEV (reference sequence). With V trimmed by 3 bases and J by 0 bases, 11 bases remained unmatched. The CDR3 region has the DNA TGTGCCAGCAGTTTCGTATTAGGAGGGGGCAATAGCAATCAGCCCCAGCATTTT. Its translation is CASSFVLGGGNSNQPQHF.

The genes are TRBV18 and TRBJ1-1, with D possibly being TRBD1 (6 bases). Trimming shortened V by 1 base and J by 6 bases, and 6 bases separated the two germline ends. The CDR3 is 12 residues long. CDR1 is KGHSH and CDR2 is LQKENI in the germline V gene. The CDR3, as DNA: TGTGCCAGCTCACCACAGGGGGCTGAAGCTTTCTTT. Translated, it gives CASSPQGAEAFF.